The T cell receptor beta chain under discussion was sequenced for a study of blood T cell repertoires in COVID-19. Study-wide context: From T cells, B-cell-depleted T cells, or PBMCs came the material, which was cDNA or gDNA.

Original methodology: From reference gene primer amplification, estimates of nucleated cell counts were derived. Measured with immunoSEQ multiplex PCR; TCRdb has only the in-frame clones, and not every one. The DNA was the basis for D and trimming; V, J and clone size are from that table. The table shows around 280,000 clones, with around four fifths occurring only once. Per the germline V gene, CDR1 is SEHNR and CDR2 is FQNEAQ (reference sequence). V lost 1 base and J lost 3; bases outside the gene matches: 4. There are 15 residues in the CDR3. This TCR derives from a woman aged 50 to 60 with active or convalescent COVID-19. Sequencing was performed on peripheral blood. The V gene is TRBV7-9, the J gene TRBJ1-2; 8 nucleotides agree with TRBD1. CDR3 in DNA: TGTGCCAGCAGCTTAGTACAGGGGGGAGACTATGGCTACACCTTC. Translating gives CASSLVQGGDYGYTF.